This TCR beta chain comes out of a study of blood T cell repertoires in COVID-19. The V gene's germline CDR1 is MNHEY and CDR2 SMNVEV (reference sequence). The trim removed 6 bases at V and 5 bases at J, leaving 8 bases unmatched. The CDR3 runs 15 residues. Only in-frame clones appear in the TCRdb table, and some are missing; sequencing was by immunoSEQ multiplex PCR. Of approximately 430,000 clones detected, roughly 88% appear once; the ten largest clones hold over 1.1%. V gene TRBV27 combines with J gene TRBJ1-4; 8 bases line up with TRBD1. Input material: peripheral blood. This sequence originates from a woman aged 30 to 39 with active or convalescent COVID-19. The CDR3 DNA sequence: TGTGCCAGCAGATCGACAGGGGTGGCCAATGAAAAACTGTTTTTT. Translation gives CASRSTGVANEKLFF.